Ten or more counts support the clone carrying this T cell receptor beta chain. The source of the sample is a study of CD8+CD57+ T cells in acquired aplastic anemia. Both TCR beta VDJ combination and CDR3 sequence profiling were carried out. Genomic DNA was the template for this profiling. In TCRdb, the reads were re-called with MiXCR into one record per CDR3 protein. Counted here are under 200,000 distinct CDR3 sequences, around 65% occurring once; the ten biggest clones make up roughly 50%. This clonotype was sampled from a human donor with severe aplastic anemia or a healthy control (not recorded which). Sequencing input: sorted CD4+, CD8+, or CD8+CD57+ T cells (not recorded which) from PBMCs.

CDR3 sequence: CASSTGRSKGIQYF. The CDR3, as DNA: TGCGCCAGCAGTACCGGAAGAAGCAAGGGCATTCAGTACTTC. V and J are TRBV10-1 and TRBJ2-4; unclear D gene. The CDR3 has 14 residues. Germline V gene sequence: CDR1 WNHNN, CDR2 SYGVQD (reference sequence). Trimming removed 5 bases at V and 9 bases at J, with 17 bases between.